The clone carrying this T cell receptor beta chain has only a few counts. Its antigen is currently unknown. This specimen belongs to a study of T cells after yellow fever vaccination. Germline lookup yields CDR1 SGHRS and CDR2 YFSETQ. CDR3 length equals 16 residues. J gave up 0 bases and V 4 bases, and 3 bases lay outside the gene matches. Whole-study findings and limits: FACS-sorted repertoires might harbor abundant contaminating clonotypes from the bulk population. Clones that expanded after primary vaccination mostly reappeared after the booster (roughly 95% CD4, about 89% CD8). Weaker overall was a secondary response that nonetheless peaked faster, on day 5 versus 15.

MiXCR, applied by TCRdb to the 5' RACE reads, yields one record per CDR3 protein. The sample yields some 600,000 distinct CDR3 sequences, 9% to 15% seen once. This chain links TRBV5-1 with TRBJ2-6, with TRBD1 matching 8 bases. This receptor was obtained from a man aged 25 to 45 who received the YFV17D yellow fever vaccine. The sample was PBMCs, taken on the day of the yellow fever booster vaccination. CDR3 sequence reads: CASSQTGDSGANVLTF. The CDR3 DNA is TGCGCCAGCAGCCAGACAGGGGACTCTGGGGCCAACGTCCTGACTTTC.